The 16 T cell receptor beta chains given below trace back to one sample, sequenced in a study of shared clonotypes between healthy human individuals. The table came from immunoSEQ multiplex PCR; TCRdb's copy has only in-frame clones and leaves some out. This table has a few million clones, roughly 92% appearing once. Sequencing was performed on naive CD4+ T cells sorted from blood. Subset of the sample: CD45RA+ positively selected. All receptors derive from a man younger than 30 in good health.

The rearrangement links TRBV4-1 to TRBJ1-2; perhaps TRBD1 as D (5 bases). Germline V gives CDR1 MGHRA, CDR2 YSYEKL. Trimming cost V 1 base and J 2 bases, with 17 bases left between them. The CDR3 totals 17 residues. The CDR3 is CASSQVAFGEGNYGYTF. The CDR3 nucleotides are TGCGCCAGCAGCCAAGTCGCGTTTGGTGAGGGGAACTATGGCTACACCTTC.

V is TRBV19 and J is TRBJ1-1; TRBD1 matches 9 bases. V lost 7 bases and J lost 1; bases outside the gene matches: 16. Germline V gene sequence: CDR1 LNHDA, CDR2 SQIVND (reference sequence). CDR3 size: 18 residues. The CDR3 region has the DNA TGTGCCAGTAACTACGACGGGACAGGGTCCCTCCGGAACACTGAAGCTTTCTTT. Residues: CASNYDGTGSLRNTEAFF.

The chain carries TRBV29-1 and TRBJ2-3, with D uncertain. There are 13 residues in the CDR3. Germline V gene data show CDR1 as SQVTM and CDR2 as ANQGSEA. The ends were cut back, 8 bases at V and 3 bases at J, with 15 bases in the middle. The CDR3 here is CSSRTYTTDTQYF. In DNA, the CDR3 is TGCAGCTCGAGGACGTATACGACAGATACGCAGTATTTT.

The rearrangement links TRBV7-9 to TRBJ1-6; 7 bases line up with TRBD1. The ends lost 5 bases at V and 5 bases at J; junction bases unmatched: 9. This CDR3 has 16 residues. CDR1 is SEHNR and CDR2 is FQNEAQ in the germline V gene (reference sequence). CDR3 region: CASSLNPGQNNSPLHF. CDR3 nucleotides: TGTGCCAGCAGCCTAAACCCGGGACAGAATAATTCACCCCTCCACTTT.

The rearrangement joins TRBV5-8 to TRBJ2-1; no clear D gene. V lost 0 bases to trimming and J lost 2 bases, with 6 bases between them. CDR1 SGHTS and CDR2 YDEGEE come from the germline V gene. This CDR3 comprises 14 residues. The CDR3 DNA reads TGTGCCAGCAGCTTGGCGGTTCCCTACAATGAGCAGTTCTTC. As protein: CASSLAVPYNEQFF.

A note on this clone: Other DNA sequences of this sample code for an identical CDR3. V and J are TRBV6-1 and TRBJ1-1; D uncertain. The germline CDR1 and CDR2 sequences are MNHNS and SASEGT. V gave up 4 bases and J gave up 0 bases, with 6 bases separating them. The CDR3 consists of 13 residues. CDR3 nucleotides: TGTGCCAGCAGTGGGGTTATGAACACTGAAGCTTTCTTT. Residues: CASSGVMNTEAFF.

This clone has more than one count but fewer than ten. The V and J genes are TRBV6-5 and TRBJ1-6; 8 bases align to TRBD1. Germline-derived CDR1 and CDR2 are MNHEY and SVGAGI. After removal of 7 bases from V and 10 bases from J, the junction contained 9 bases not matched to a gene. The CDR3 has 14 amino acids. Written as DNA, the CDR3 is TGTGCCAGCACCCCAGGGGGCGCAGGCTCACCCCTCCACTTT. Translating it yields CASTPGGAGSPLHF.

V usage is TRBV29-1 and J usage is TRBJ2-1; no clear D gene. The CDR3 has 14 amino acids. Trimming left V 5 bases short and J 0 bases short, with 11 bases between. Germline CDR1 is SQVTM and CDR2 is ANQGSEA. As DNA, the CDR3 is TGCAGCGTTAGACACCCACTCTCCTACAATGAGCAGTTCTTC. This encodes CSVRHPLSYNEQFF.

This clone came up once. The sample holds other DNA sequences that translate to the same CDR3. The chain links TRBV30 to TRBJ2-1; the match to TRBD1 covers 7 bases. The germline gives CDR1 GTSNPN, CDR2 SVGIG (reference sequence). V trimming: 0 bases; J trimming: 4 bases; junction bases outside the gene matches: 6. CDR3 length: 15 residues. The CDR3 is CAWSVRQGTYNEQFF. The CDR3, as DNA: TGTGCCTGGAGTGTACGACAGGGAACGTACAATGAGCAGTTCTTC.

The genes are TRBV5-4 and TRBJ2-7; D possibly matches TRBD1 or TRBD2 (7 bases each). This CDR3 has 15 residues. V lost 5 bases, J lost 2 bases, and 17 bases lay in between. Germline V CDR1 and CDR2: SGHNT, YYREEE (reference sequence). The CDR3 DNA follows: TGTGCCAGCAGGCTGGGAGGGACAGATCCCTACGAGCAGTACTTC. Its translation: CASRLGGTDPYEQYF.

The chain links TRBV5-5 to TRBJ2-6; D ambiguous. V was clipped by 6 bases and J by 3 bases, with 7 bases between them. The V gene's germline CDR1 is SGHKS and CDR2 YYEKEE (reference sequence). The CDR3 spans 13 residues. This CDR3 reads CASTSVGANVLTF. Written as DNA, the CDR3 is TGTGCCAGCACCTCGGTTGGGGCCAACGTCCTGACTTTC.

This sequence joins TRBV30 and TRBJ2-4; weak D call: TRBD1 (5 bases). CDR1 is GTSNPN, CDR2 SVGIG, per germline (reference sequence). V shed 3 bases and J shed 0 bases, with 12 bases lying between them. The CDR3 covers 15 residues. CDR3 region: CAWSDMGLAKNIQYF. CDR3 nucleotides: TGTGCCTGGAGCGACATGGGGCTAGCCAAAAACATTCAGTACTTC.

As regards this clone: The same CDR3 arises from other DNA sequences in this sample as well. The rearrangement links TRBV5-1 to TRBJ1-6, with D uncertain. Germline CDR1 is SGHRS and CDR2 is YFSETQ. V lost 0 bases, J lost 7 bases, and 5 bases lay in between. The CDR3 is 13 residues long. DNA of the CDR3: TGCGCCAGCAGCTTGGAAACAAATTCACCCCTCCACTTT. Residues: CASSLETNSPLHF.

The V and J genes are TRBV9 and TRBJ1-3; D is unresolved. The germline CDR1 and CDR2 sequences are SGDLS and YYNGEE. Deletions cut 4 bases from V and 1 base from J, with 18 bases between. This CDR3 comprises 17 residues. CDR3: CASSTHTGASSGNTIYF. For the CDR3, the DNA is TGTGCCAGCAGCACACACACCGGCGCCTCGTCTGGAAACACCATATATTTT. Combining the CDR3 with reference TRBV9 and TRBJ1-3 gives the whole variable domain DSGVTQTPKHLITATGQRVTLRCSPRSGDLSVYWYQQSLDQGLQFLIQYYNGEERAKGNILERFSAQQFPDLHSELNLSSLELGDSALYFCASSTHTGASSGNTIYFGEGSWLTVV.

This clone has just one count. V is TRBV11-2 and J is TRBJ1-2, with 10 bases matching TRBD1. With V trimmed by 5 bases and J by 0 bases, 3 bases remained unmatched. Germline V lookup: CDR1 SGHAT, CDR2 FQNNGV. CDR3 length: 15 residues. DNA of the CDR3: TGTGCCAGCAGCCTAGGGACAGGGGCTAACTATGGCTACACCTTC. It yields the protein CASSLGTGANYGYTF.

The chain combines TRBV7-9 with TRBJ1-4; D unclear. Trimming removed 5 bases at V and 4 bases at J, with 17 bases between. Germline CDR1 SEHNR, CDR2 FQNEAQ (reference sequence). There are 16 residues in the CDR3. This CDR3 reads CASSPHLPDINEKLFF. The CDR3 DNA follows: TGTGCCAGCAGCCCACACCTGCCAGACATTAATGAAAAACTGTTTTTT.